This T cell receptor (beta chain) was found in a study of cytomegalovirus exposure and HLA in healthy donors. 13 Jbeta primers and 60 Vbeta primers were used for the PCR. Generated by immunoSEQ multiplex PCR, the TCRdb table keeps only in-frame clones and is missing some. The sample table includes tens of thousands of clones. The V gene lost 0 bases and the J gene lost 4 bases, with 9 bases spanning the gap. The CDR3 loop spans 14 amino acids. Germline lookup yields CDR1 KGHSH and CDR2 LQKENI. The origin of this receptor is a man aged 50 to 60 in good health and CMV-seropositive. The source material was PBMCs. The chain joins TRBV18 to TRBJ1-2; possible D gene TRBD1, 6 bases. The CDR3 region has the DNA TGTGCCAGCTCACCACCCGGACAGCGCTATGGCTACACCTTC. As protein: CASSPPGQRYGYTF.